A single sample gave rise to the 26 T cell receptor beta chains below, sequenced in a study of CD4 T cells in relation to SARS-CoV-2 and coronaviruses. Before the COVID-19 pandemic, during about 2011-2019, CD4+ T cells were taken from unexposed donors. Measured with immunoSEQ multiplex PCR; TCRdb has only the in-frame clones, and not every one. The data contain some 68,000 clones, over 90% of them seen just once; the ten biggest clones take up under 0.25%. Sequencing was carried out using naive CD4+ T cells from PBMCs. Subset indicated: naive CD4+ T cells isolated by negative enrichment. These receptors were collected from a human donor in good health.

The genes are TRBV5-1 and TRBJ1-6, with D perhaps TRBD1 (5 bases). CDR1 and CDR2 (germline): SGHRS, YFSETQ. The germline V and J ends were trimmed by 5 bases and 5 bases, with 14 bases remaining between them. The CDR3 covers 15 residues. CDR3 amino acids: CASRPPGTDNSPLHF. The CDR3 DNA is TGCGCCAGCAGGCCCCCCGGGACGGATAATTCACCCCTCCACTTT.

The chain combines TRBV5-1 with TRBJ2-7; tentatively, D is TRBD1 (5 bases). Germline V gives CDR1 SGHRS, CDR2 YFSETQ. The CDR3 runs to 14 residues. The ends were cut back, 0 bases at V and 1 base at J, with 8 bases in the middle. The DNA for the CDR3 is TGCGCCAGCAGCTTGGTTCCAGGGTCCTACGAGCAGTACTTC. Translating it yields CASSLVPGSYEQYF. The whole variable domain, filled in from reference TRBV5-1 and TRBJ2-7, reads KAGVTQTPRYLIKTRGQQVTLSCSPISGHRSVSWYQQTPGQGLQFLFEYFSETQRNKGNFPGRFSGRQFSNSRSEMNVSTLELGDSALYLCASSLVPGSYEQYFGPGTRLTVT.

This chain connects TRBV5-5 to TRBJ2-2, with 7 bases lining up with TRBD1. Germline V gene data show CDR1 as SGHKS and CDR2 as YYEKEE (reference sequence). V gave up 4 bases and J gave up 7 bases; unmatched junction bases: 7. The length of the CDR3 is 14 residues. The CDR3 spells CASSPEGGGGELFF. Here the CDR3 DNA reads TGTGCCAGCAGCCCCGAAGGGGGCGGCGGGGAGCTGTTTTTT.

This clone appeared a few times. The chain recombines TRBV5-1 with TRBJ2-2, with 10 bases fitting TRBD2. The CDR3 consists of 18 residues. V was pared by 1 base and J by 4 bases, with 10 bases of the junction left unmatched. Germline CDR1 SGHRS, CDR2 YFSETQ. This CDR3 reads CASSLSSGRTTGTGELFF. For the CDR3, the DNA is TGCGCCAGCAGCTTGTCTAGCGGGAGAACGACGGGCACCGGGGAGCTGTTTTTT.

This clone was seen a single time. This chain joins TRBV15 and TRBJ1-6, with 8 bases aligning to TRBD1. CDR1 and CDR2 from the germline V gene are LNHNV and YYDKDF (reference sequence). The CDR3 is made up of 14 amino acids. V shed 5 bases, J shed 11 bases, and the junction held 8 bases outside the gene matches. CDR3 amino acids: CATSPRGDRTPLHF. In DNA form, the CDR3 reads TGTGCCACCAGCCCCCGAGGGGACAGGACACCCCTCCACTTT.

This clone appeared a single time. The chain joins TRBV19 to TRBJ1-2; possible D gene TRBD1, 5 bases. The CDR3 consists of 15 residues. Trimming left V 1 base short and J 3 bases short, with 12 bases between. Per germline, CDR1 LNHDA and CDR2 SQIVND (reference sequence). The CDR3: CASSIVRGEDYGYTF. CDR3 coding DNA: TGTGCCAGTAGTATAGTTAGGGGAGAAGACTATGGCTACACCTTC.

This rearrangement joins TRBV20-1 to TRBJ2-7; D is undetermined. Germline-derived CDR1 and CDR2 are DFQATT and SNEGSKA (reference sequence). CDR3 size: 10 residues. Between the trimmed V and J ends, which lost 6 bases and 6 bases, there was a span of 9 bases. The DNA of the CDR3 is TGCAGTGCCCCTCGCGGCGAGCAGTACTTC. This encodes CSAPRGEQYF.

The chain carries TRBV5-1 and TRBJ2-5, with a possible D match to TRBD2 (6 bases). The CDR3 sequence is 14 residues long. Between the trimmed V and J ends, which lost 2 bases and 1 base, there was a span of 9 bases. Germline CDR1 and CDR2: SGHRS and YFSETQ. CDR3 loop: CASSFGGTQETQYF. The CDR3 region has the DNA TGCGCCAGCAGCTTCGGCGGGACCCAAGAGACCCAGTACTTC.

The chain joins TRBV9 to TRBJ1-2, with D unclear. Trimming removed 4 bases at V and 2 bases at J, with 12 bases between. This CDR3 comprises 14 residues. CDR1 SGDLS and CDR2 YYNGEE come from the germline V gene. This CDR3 reads CASSPAGSNYGYTF. In DNA, the CDR3 is TGTGCCAGCAGCCCCGCAGGTTCGAACTATGGCTACACCTTC.

The chain has TRBV4-1 and TRBJ1-1; 9 nucleotides align to TRBD1. The CDR3 is 15 residues long. After removal of 4 bases from V and 1 base from J, the junction contained 4 bases not matched to a gene. Germline CDR1 and CDR2: MGHRA and YSYEKL. CDR3 DNA sequence: TGCGCCAGCAGCCGCGGGACAGGGACGAACACTGAAGCTTTCTTT. The encoded protein is CASSRGTGTNTEAFF.

With respect to this clone: The sample carries other DNA sequences with the same CDR3. The chain joins TRBV18 to TRBJ2-1; no definite D call. CDR1 is KGHSH, CDR2 LQKENI, per germline. The CDR3 spans 14 residues. V was clipped by 3 bases and J by 1 base, with 7 bases between them. The CDR3 is CASSPTRSYNEQFF. In nucleotides, the CDR3 is TGTGCCAGCTCACCGACCAGGTCCTACAATGAGCAGTTCTTC.

The rearrangement links TRBV3-1 (or the pseudogene TRBV3-2) to TRBJ1-1; no reliable D call. Trimming shortened V by 5 bases and J by 5 bases, and 18 bases separated the two germline ends. Germline V gene sequence: CDR1 LGHDT, CDR2 YNNKEL (reference sequence). The length of the CDR3 is 15 residues. In DNA, the CDR3 is TGTGCCAGCAGCTTATATACGACCGGGAAGACTGAAGCTTTCTTT. Amino acid sequence: CASSLYTTGKTEAFF.

V and J are TRBV5-1 and TRBJ2-7; 11 bases are a match to TRBD2. V was clipped by 5 bases and J by 6 bases; unmatched bases: 7. This CDR3 contains 14 residues. Germline V lookup: CDR1 SGHRS, CDR2 YFSETQ. CDR3 DNA: TGCGCCAGCAGTGAACTAGCGGGAGTCGGCGAGCAGTACTTC. Its protein is CASSELAGVGEQYF.

The V call is TRBV18, the J call TRBJ1-5; weak D call: TRBD1 (6 bases). Germline assignment: CDR1 KGHSH and CDR2 LQKENI. This CDR3 has 17 residues. Trimming pared 4 bases from V and 3 bases from J, leaving 19 bases between. CDR3 amino acids: CASSLTSAGASNQPQHF. The DNA for the CDR3 is TGTGCCAGCTCACTCACGTCGGCGGGGGCCTCCAATCAGCCCCAGCATTTT.

This chain connects TRBV12-2 to TRBJ1-6; the table's D call TRBD1 went unverified against the DNA. TRBV12-2 is described as a pseudogene. This CDR3 is built from 13 residues. The CDR3, as DNA: TGTGCAAGACTGACAGTACCTAATTCACCCCTCCACTTT. It translates to CARLTVPNSPLHF.

The rearrangement joins TRBV6-2 or TRBV6-3 to TRBJ1-1; TRBD1 agrees at 7 bases. The germline CDR1 and CDR2 sequences are MNHEY and SVGEGT. Germline trimming cut 2 bases from V and 0 bases from J; bases unmatched to any gene: 9. CDR3 length equals 17 residues. CDR3 in DNA: TGTGCCAGCAGTTACGGGACAGCTAAAAACCTGAACACTGAAGCTTTCTTT. Translated: CASSYGTAKNLNTEAFF.

J is TRBJ2-2 and V is TRBV7-9; TRBD1 aligns across 10 bases. With 6 bases clipped from V and 3 bases from J, the junction kept 7 bases outside the gene matches. CDR1 is SEHNR and CDR2 is FQNEAQ in the germline V gene (reference sequence). This CDR3 comprises 16 residues. The CDR3 DNA reads as TGTGCCAGCAGTCTTGATGGGACAGGGGACACCGGGGAGCTGTTTTTT. Translated: CASSLDGTGDTGELFF.

The rearrangement joins TRBV10-3 to TRBJ1-3; 10 bases map to TRBD1. Germline V gene data show CDR1 as ENHRY and CDR2 as SYGVKD. This CDR3 is 14 amino acids long. V shed 10 bases and J 4 bases; nucleotides not matched to a gene: 7. CDR3: CATSGQGKGNTIYF. DNA for the CDR3: TGTGCCACCTCGGGACAGGGGAAGGGAAACACCATATATTTT.

This rearrangement joins TRBV30 to TRBJ1-2; maybe TRBD1 (6 bases). V lost 0 bases to trimming and J lost 4 bases, with 15 bases between them. This CDR3 has 15 amino acids. Germline CDR1 and CDR2: GTSNPN and SVGIG (reference sequence). CDR3 nucleotide sequence: TGTGCCTGGAGTGTACAGGGACGCGGAATCTATGGCTACACCTTC. As protein: CAWSVQGRGIYGYTF.

This rearrangement joins TRBV7-2 to TRBJ2-2, with 11 nucleotides matching TRBD1. The CDR3 spans 15 residues. Germline V gene sequence: CDR1 SGHTA, CDR2 FQGNSA. V dropped 7 bases and J dropped 4; count of bases not matched to a gene: 5. CDR3 loop: CASKSGTGGTGELFF. The CDR3 DNA sequence: TGTGCCAGCAAATCCGGGACAGGGGGCACCGGGGAGCTGTTTTTT.

This clone was recorded once. The V gene is TRBV7-3, the J gene TRBJ2-4; D is undetermined. The CDR3 contains 14 residues. Trimming took 1 base from V and 8 from J, leaving 12 bases between them. Germline V gene sequence: CDR1 SGHTA, CDR2 FQGTGA. CDR3 region: CASSLIGRVDIQYF. The CDR3 DNA reads as TGTGCCAGCAGCTTAATAGGCAGAGTAGACATTCAGTACTTC.

The gene calls are TRBV12-3 or TRBV12-4 and TRBJ2-7; tentative D call: TRBD1 (5 bases). This CDR3 has 13 amino acids. V lost 3 bases, J lost 3 bases, and 9 bases lay in between. CDR3 bases: TGTGCCAGCAGTTTGGGGCTTTTCTACGAGCAGTACTTC. Protein product: CASSLGLFYEQYF.

V usage is TRBV3-1 (or the pseudogene TRBV3-2) and J usage is TRBJ2-3, with 10 bases that match TRBD2. The CDR3 totals 14 residues. Germline V lookup: CDR1 LGHDT, CDR2 YNNKEL (reference sequence). J was trimmed by 4 bases and V by 7 bases; bases with no gene match: 5. CDR3 nucleotide sequence: TGTGCCAGCACCGCCAGCGGGGGGGCAGATACGCAGTATTTT. It codes for CASTASGGADTQYF.

The V gene is TRBV28, the J gene TRBJ2-1; 7 nucleotides align to TRBD2. Germline lookup yields CDR1 MDHEN and CDR2 SYDVKM. V trimming: 4 bases; J trimming: 2 bases; junction bases outside the gene matches: 8. There are 16 residues in the CDR3. The CDR3 DNA reads TGTGCCAGCAGTTCCCCCGGGAGGTTCCCCTACAATGAGCAGTTCTTC. Amino acid sequence: CASSSPGRFPYNEQFF.

In this sample, this clone turned up once. J is TRBJ1-1 and V is TRBV29-1; D gene uncertain. This CDR3 is built from 11 residues. Looked up from germline, CDR1 is SQVTM and CDR2 is ANQGSEA. Deletions cut 4 bases from V and 0 bases from J, with 3 bases between. In DNA, the CDR3 is TGCAGCGTTGGAGTGAACACTGAAGCTTTCTTT. This translates into CSVGVNTEAFF.

In DNA form, the CDR3 reads TGCGCCAGCAGTCAATCTGACCCAGGGGGCGAGGAGCACACAGATACGCAGTATTTT. This translates into CASSQSDPGGEEHTDTQYF. The chain joins TRBV23-1 to TRBJ2-3; TRBD1 aligns across 8 bases. TRBV23-1 is reported as an ORF; its role is uncertain. This CDR3 has 19 residues. Losses at the gene ends were 0 bases for V and 2 bases for J; bases not matched to a gene: 13.